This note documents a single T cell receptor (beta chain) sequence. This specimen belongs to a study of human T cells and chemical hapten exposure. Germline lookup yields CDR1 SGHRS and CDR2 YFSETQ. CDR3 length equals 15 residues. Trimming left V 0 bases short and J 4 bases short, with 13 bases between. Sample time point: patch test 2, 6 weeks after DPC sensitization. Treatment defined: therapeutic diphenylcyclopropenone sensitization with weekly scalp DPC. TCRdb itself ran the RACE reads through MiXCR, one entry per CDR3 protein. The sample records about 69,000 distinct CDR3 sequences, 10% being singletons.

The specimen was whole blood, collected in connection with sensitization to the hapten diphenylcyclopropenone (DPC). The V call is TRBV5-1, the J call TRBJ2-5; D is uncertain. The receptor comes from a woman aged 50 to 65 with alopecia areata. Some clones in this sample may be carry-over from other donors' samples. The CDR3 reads CASSLVPGTTETQYF. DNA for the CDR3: TGCGCCAGCAGCTTGGTTCCCGGAACGACAGAGACCCAGTACTTC.